This TCR beta chain was sequenced for a study of blood T cell repertoires in COVID-19. Across the study: COVID-19 samples collected from the United States, Italy and Spain covered acute and convalescent phases.

Germline V CDR1 and CDR2: MGHDK, SYGVNS. The CDR3 sequence is 14 residues long. Trimming removed 3 bases from V and 4 bases from J, with 10 bases in between. In the source study's methods: Reference gene primer amplification yielded estimated nucleated cell counts. Generated by immunoSEQ multiplex PCR, the TCRdb table keeps only in-frame clones and is missing some. The DNA gave D and trimming, while V, J and clone size come from that table. Of some 180,000 clones listed, about four fifths are singletons. The sequence was collected from a human donor in a cohort sampled during active COVID-19. Sequencing input: peripheral blood. The V and J genes are TRBV25-1 and TRBJ1-3; no clear D gene. The CDR3 reads CASSDPGFGNTIYF. CDR3 nucleotide sequence: TGTGCCAGCAGTGACCCGGGGTTCGGAAACACCATATATTTT. The entire variable domain, with the rest obtained from reference TRBV25-1 and TRBJ1-3, is as follows: EADIYQTPRYLVIGTGKKITLECSQTMGHDKMYWYQQDPGMELHLIHYSYGVNSTEKGDLSSESTVSRIRTEHFPLTLESARPSHTSQYLCASSDPGFGNTIYFGEGSWLTVV.